This T cell receptor (beta chain) emerged from a study of stem cell transplantation in POMP-related autoinflammatory disease. Overall study results and limits: A trend toward lower repertoire diversity and greater clonality appeared in every analyzed T-cell subset of PRAID patients.

Profiling relied on immunoSEQ multiplex PCR, and the TCRdb table lists in-frame clones only, not all of them. The data show approximately 2,100 clones, roughly nine tenths seen once. As to this clone: The target antigen is unknown.

The CDR3 spans 16 residues. The germline V gene has CDR1 SGDLS and CDR2 YYNGEE. V lost 4 bases and J lost 5; bases outside the gene matches: 11. The sequence was collected from a human donor with POMP-related autoinflammation and immune dysregulation (PRAID). The sequencing here drew on Tregs from PBMCs, taken before stem cell transplantation. V is TRBV9 and J is TRBJ2-5; 10 bases are shared with TRBD1. CDR3 in amino acids: CASSSRQGAFGETQYF. CDR3 coding DNA: TGTGCCAGCAGCAGCCGACAGGGGGCTTTTGGGGAGACCCAGTACTTC.